A selection of T cell receptor beta chains follows, all from one sample in a study of blood T cell repertoires in COVID-19. Generated by immunoSEQ multiplex PCR, the TCRdb table keeps only in-frame clones and is missing some. This sample yields more than 90,000 clones, of which 80% to 90% are seen a single time; 1.1% to 1.5% belongs to the top ten. Sequenced: peripheral blood. Receptors originate from a man between 40 and 49 years old with acute or convalescent COVID-19. CDR3s include the opening cysteine and the closing phenylalanine or tryptophan.

V gene: TRBV4-1; CDR3 protein: CASSQDLSSYNEQFF
V gene: TRBV3-1/TRBV3-2; CDR3 protein: CASSQEVGRSHEQYF
V gene: TRBV30; CDR3 protein: CAWRAGTISAGELFF
V gene: TRBV7-9; CDR3 protein: CASSLGAANIQYF
V gene: TRBV18; CDR3 protein: CASSPHRGRGSPLHF
V gene: TRBV7-7; CDR3 protein: CASSRDRNTEAFF
V gene: TRBV2; CDR3 protein: CASSRRETTDTQYF
V gene: TRBV7-9; CDR3 protein: CASSLGAVGRSYEQYF
V gene: TRBV29-1; CDR3 protein: CSVGRRDSGAFF
V gene: TRBV2; CDR3 protein: CASSELALAGVTDTQYF
V gene: TRBV5-1; CDR3 protein: CASRDSVNSNQPQHF
V gene: TRBV28; CDR3 protein: CASSLHLAGGRETQYF